The following is a T cell receptor beta chain sequence with its context. Its matching antigen is unknown. A second PCR, run for roughly 7 to 12 cycles, used a sample-barcoded 5' primer plus a J-beta primer mix. Each cDNA molecule was tagged by a template-switch adaptor with 12 random nucleotides. TCRdb recomputed calls from the 5' RACE reads with MiXCR, one row per CDR3 protein. The repertoire holds more than 1,400,000 distinct CDR3 sequences, with around 39% as singletons. The germline V gene has CDR1 LGHNT and CDR2 FRNRAP. The germline V and J ends were trimmed by 6 bases and 0 bases, with 9 bases remaining between them. The CDR3 loop spans 14 amino acids. The data were obtained in a study of blood T cells in healthy people across ages. Overall study results and limits: Per million T cells, TCR beta diversity dropped roughly linearly as age increased.

The draw of peripheral blood yielded ten milliliters from each donor. This receptor was taken from a young woman in good health. This rearrangement joins TRBV12-5 to TRBJ1-5; no reliable D call. The sequencing input was blood. The CDR3 DNA follows: TGTGCTAGTGGGGAGGGAGCTAGCAATCAGCCCCAGCATTTT. Protein sequence: CASGEGASNQPQHF.